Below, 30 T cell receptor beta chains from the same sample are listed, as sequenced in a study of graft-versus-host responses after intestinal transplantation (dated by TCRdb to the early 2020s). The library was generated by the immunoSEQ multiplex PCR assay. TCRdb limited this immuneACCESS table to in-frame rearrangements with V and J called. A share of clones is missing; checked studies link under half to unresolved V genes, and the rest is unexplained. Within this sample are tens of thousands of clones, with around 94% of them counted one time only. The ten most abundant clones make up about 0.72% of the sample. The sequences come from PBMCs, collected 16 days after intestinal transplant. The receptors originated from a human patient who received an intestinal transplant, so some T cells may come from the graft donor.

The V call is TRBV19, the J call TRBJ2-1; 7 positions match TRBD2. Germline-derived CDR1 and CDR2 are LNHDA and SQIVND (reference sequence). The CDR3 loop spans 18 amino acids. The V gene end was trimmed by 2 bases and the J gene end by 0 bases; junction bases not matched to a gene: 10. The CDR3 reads CASSIMLGGGSSYNEQFF. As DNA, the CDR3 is TGTGCCAGTAGTATAATGTTGGGAGGCGGGAGCTCCTACAATGAGCAGTTCTTC.

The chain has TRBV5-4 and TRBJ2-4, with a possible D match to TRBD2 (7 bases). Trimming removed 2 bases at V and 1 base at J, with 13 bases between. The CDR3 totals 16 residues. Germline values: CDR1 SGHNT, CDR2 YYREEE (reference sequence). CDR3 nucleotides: TGTGCCAGCAGCTTAGGGGGGGCTAAGGCCAAAAACATTCAGTACTTC. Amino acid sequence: CASSLGGAKAKNIQYF.

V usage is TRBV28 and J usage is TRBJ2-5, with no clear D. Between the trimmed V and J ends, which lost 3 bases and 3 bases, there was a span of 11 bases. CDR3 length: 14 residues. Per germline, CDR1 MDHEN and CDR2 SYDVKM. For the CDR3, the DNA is TGTGCCAGCAGTTTCTCTGGCAGCGAAGAGACCCAGTACTTC. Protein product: CASSFSGSEETQYF.

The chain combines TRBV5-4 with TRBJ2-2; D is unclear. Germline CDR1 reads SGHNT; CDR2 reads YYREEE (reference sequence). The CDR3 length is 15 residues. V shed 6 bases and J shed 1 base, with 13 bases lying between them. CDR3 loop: CASTSGGVNTGELFF. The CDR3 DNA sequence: TGTGCCAGCACCTCCGGTGGAGTGAACACCGGGGAGCTGTTTTTT.

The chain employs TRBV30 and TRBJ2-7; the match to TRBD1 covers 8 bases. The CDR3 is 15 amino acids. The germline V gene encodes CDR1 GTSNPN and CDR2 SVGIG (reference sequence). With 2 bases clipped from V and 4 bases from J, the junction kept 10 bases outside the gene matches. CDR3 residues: CAWSTSPGGRYEQYF. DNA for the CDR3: TGTGCCTGGAGTACATCCCCAGGGGGCAGATACGAGCAGTACTTC.

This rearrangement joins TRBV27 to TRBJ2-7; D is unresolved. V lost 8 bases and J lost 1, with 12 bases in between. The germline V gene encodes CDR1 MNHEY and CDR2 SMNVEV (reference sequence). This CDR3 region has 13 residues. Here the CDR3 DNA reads TGTGCCAGCGGAATCGGCCCTTCCTACGAGCAGTACTTC. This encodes CASGIGPSYEQYF.

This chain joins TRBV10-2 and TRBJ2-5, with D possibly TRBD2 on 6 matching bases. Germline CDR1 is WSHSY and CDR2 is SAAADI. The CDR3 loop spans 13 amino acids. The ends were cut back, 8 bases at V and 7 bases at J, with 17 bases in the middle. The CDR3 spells CASVPSAGGTQYF. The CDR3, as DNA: TGCGCCAGCGTCCCTAGCGCCGGCGGGACCCAGTACTTC.

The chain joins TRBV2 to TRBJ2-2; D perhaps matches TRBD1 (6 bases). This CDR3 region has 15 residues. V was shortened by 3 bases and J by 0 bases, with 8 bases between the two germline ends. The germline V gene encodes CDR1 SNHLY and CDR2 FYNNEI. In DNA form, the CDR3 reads TGTGCCAGCAGTGAGAGGACAGCGAACACCGGGGAGCTGTTTTTT. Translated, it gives CASSERTANTGELFF.

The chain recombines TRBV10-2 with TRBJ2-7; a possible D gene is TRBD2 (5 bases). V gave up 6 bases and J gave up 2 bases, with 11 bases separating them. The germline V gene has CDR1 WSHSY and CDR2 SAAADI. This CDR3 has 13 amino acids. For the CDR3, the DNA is TGCGCCAGCAGCCCGCTAGCAGCCTACGAGCAGTACTTC. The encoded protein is CASSPLAAYEQYF.

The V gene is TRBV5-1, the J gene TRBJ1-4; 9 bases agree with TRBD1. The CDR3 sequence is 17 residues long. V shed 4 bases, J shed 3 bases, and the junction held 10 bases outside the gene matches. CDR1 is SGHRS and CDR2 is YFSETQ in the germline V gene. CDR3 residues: CASSTGQGWSANEKLFF. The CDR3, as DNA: TGCGCCAGCAGCACCGGACAGGGGTGGTCGGCTAATGAAAAACTGTTTTTT. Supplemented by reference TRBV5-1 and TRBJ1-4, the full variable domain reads KAGVTQTPRYLIKTRGQQVTLSCSPISGHRSVSWYQQTPGQGLQFLFEYFSETQRNKGNFPGRFSGRQFSNSRSEMNVSTLELGDSALYLCASSTGQGWSANEKLFFGSGTQLSVL.

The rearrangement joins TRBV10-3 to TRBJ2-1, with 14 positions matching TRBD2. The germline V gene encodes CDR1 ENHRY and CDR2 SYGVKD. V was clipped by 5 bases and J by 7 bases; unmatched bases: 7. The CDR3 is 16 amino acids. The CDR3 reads CAISLGTSGSGNEQFF. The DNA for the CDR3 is TGTGCCATCAGTCTAGGGACTAGCGGGAGCGGGAATGAGCAGTTCTTC.

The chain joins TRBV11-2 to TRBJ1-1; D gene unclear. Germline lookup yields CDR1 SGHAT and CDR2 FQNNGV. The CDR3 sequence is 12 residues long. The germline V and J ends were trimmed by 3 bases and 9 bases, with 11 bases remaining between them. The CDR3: CASSLKGGKAFF. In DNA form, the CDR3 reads TGTGCCAGCAGCTTGAAGGGCGGTAAAGCTTTCTTT. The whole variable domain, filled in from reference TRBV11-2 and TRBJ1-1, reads EAGVAQSPRYKIIEKRQSVAFWCNPISGHATLYWYQQILGQGPKLLIQFQNNGVVDDSQLPKDRFSAERLKGVDSTLKIQPAKLEDSAVYLCASSLKGGKAFFGQGTRLTVV.

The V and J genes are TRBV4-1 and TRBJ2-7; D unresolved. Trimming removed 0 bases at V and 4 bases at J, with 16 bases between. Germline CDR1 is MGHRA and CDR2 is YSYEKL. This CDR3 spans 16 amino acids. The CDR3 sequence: CASSQDGATAYYEQYF. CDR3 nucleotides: TGCGCCAGCAGCCAAGATGGAGCGACCGCCTATTACGAGCAGTACTTC.

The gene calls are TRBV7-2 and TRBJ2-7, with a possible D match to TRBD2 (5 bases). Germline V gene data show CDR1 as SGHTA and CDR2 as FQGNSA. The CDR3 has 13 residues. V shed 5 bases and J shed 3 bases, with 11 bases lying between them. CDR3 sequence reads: CASSDLTSYEQYF. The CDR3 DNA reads TGTGCCAGCAGCGACCTAACTAGCTACGAGCAGTACTTC. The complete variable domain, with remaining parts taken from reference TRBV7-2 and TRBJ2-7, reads GAGVSQSPSNKVTEKGKDVELRCDPISGHTALYWYRQSLGQGLEFLIYFQGNSAPDKSGLPSDRFSAERTGGSVSTLTIQRTQQEDSAVYLCASSDLTSYEQYFGPGTRLTVT.

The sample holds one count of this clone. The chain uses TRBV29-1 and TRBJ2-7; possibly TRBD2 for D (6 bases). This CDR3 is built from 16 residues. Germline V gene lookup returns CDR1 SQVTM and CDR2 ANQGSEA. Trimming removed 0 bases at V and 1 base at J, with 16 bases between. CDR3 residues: CSVEDSAPGGSYEQYF. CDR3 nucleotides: TGCAGCGTTGAAGATTCGGCCCCCGGAGGGTCCTACGAGCAGTACTTC.

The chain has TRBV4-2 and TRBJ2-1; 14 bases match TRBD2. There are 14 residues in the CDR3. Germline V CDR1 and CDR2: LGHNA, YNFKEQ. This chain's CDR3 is CGGTSGSPDNEQFF. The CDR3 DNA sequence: TGTGGAGGGACTAGCGGGAGTCCGGACAATGAGCAGTTCTTC.

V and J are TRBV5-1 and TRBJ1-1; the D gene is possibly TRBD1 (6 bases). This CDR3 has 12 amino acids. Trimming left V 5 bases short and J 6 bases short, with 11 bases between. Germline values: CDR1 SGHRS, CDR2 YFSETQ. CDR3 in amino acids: CASRAGAAEAFF. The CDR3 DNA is TGCGCCAGCAGAGCGGGGGCAGCTGAAGCTTTCTTT.

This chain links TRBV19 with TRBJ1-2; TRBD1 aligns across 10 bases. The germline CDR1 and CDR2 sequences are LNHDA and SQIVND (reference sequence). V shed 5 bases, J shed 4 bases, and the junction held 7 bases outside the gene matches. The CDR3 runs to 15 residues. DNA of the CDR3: TGTGCCAGTAGTCCCCCCGGGACAGGGGCCTATGGCTACACCTTC. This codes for CASSPPGTGAYGYTF.

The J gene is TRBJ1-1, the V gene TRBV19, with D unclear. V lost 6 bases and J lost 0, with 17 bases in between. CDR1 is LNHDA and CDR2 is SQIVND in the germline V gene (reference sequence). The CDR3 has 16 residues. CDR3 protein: CASSPPVLVLNTEAFF. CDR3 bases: TGTGCCAGTAGCCCACCGGTCTTGGTTTTGAACACTGAAGCTTTCTTT.

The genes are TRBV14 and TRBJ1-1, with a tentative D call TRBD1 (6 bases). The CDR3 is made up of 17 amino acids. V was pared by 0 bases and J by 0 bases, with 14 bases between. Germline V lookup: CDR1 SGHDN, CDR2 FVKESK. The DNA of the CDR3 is TGTGCCAGCAGCCAAGATTTTGGACAGCTTATGAACACTGAAGCTTTCTTT. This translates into CASSQDFGQLMNTEAFF.

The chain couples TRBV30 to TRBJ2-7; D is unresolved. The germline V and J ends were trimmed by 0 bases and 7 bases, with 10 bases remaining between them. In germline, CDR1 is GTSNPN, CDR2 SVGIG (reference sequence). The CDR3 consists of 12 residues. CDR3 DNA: TGTGCCTGGAGTGTACTTCTCGGAGAGCAGTACTTC. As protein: CAWSVLLGEQYF.

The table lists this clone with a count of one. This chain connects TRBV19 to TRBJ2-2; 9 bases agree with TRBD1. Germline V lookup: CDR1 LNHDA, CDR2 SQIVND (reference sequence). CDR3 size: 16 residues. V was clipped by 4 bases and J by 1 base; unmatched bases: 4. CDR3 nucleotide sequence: TGTGCCAGTAGTACTCACAGGGGGCGGAACACCGGGGAGCTGTTTTTT. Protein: CASSTHRGRNTGELFF.

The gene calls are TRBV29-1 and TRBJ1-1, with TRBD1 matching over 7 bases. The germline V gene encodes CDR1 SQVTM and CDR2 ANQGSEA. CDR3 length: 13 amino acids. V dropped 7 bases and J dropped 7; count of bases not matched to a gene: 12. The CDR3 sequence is CSARDGTVLEAFF. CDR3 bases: TGCAGCGCCCGAGACGGGACAGTGCTTGAAGCTTTCTTT.

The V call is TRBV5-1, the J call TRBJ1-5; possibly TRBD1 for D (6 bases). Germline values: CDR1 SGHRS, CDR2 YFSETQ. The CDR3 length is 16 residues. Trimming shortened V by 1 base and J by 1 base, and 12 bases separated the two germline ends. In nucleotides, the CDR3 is TGCGCCAGCAGCTTGCCCGGGACACCCAGCAATCAGCCCCAGCATTTT. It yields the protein CASSLPGTPSNQPQHF.

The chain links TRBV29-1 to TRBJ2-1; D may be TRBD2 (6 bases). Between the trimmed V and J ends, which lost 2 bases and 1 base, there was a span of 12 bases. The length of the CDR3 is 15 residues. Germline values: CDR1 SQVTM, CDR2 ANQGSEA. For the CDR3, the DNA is TGCAGCGTTGAAAGGAGGGGAAAGTCCTACAATGAGCAGTTCTTC. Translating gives CSVERRGKSYNEQFF.

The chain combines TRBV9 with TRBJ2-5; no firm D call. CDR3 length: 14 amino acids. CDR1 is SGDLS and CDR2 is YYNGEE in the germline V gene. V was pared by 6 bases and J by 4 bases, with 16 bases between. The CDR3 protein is CASTEGNKGETQYF. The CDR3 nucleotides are TGTGCCAGCACGGAAGGGAACAAGGGAGAGACCCAGTACTTC.

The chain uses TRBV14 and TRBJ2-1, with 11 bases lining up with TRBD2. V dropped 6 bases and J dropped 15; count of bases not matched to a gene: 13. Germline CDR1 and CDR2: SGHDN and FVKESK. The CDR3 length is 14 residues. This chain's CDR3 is CASRSGLADPRRFF. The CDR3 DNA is TGTGCCAGCAGGTCGGGACTAGCGGACCCCAGGCGGTTCTTC. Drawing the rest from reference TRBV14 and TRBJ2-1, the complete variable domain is EAGVTQFPSHSVIEKGQTVTLRCDPISGHDNLYWYRRVMGKEIKFLLHFVKESKQDESGMPNNRFLAERTGGTYSTLKVQPAELEDSGVYFCASRSGLADPRRFFGPGTRLTVL.

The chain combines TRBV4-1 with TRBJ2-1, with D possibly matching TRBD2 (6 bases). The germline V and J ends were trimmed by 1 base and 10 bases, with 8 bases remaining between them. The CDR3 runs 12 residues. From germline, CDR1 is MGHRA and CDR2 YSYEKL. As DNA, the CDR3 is TGCGCCAGCAGCCAAGTACGGGGGGAGCAGTTCTTC. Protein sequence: CASSQVRGEQFF.

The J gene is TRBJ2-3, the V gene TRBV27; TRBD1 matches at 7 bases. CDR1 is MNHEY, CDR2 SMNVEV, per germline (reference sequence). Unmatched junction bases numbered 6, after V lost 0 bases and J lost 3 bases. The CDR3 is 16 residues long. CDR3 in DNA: TGTGCCAGCAGTTTATCGATAACAGGGGTGACAGATACGCAGTATTTT. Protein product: CASSLSITGVTDTQYF.

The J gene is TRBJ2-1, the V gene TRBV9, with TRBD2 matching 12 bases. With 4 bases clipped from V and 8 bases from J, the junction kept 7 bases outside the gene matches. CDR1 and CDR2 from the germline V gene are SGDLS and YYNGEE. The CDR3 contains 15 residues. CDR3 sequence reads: CASSSSGRALDEQFF. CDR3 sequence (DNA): TGTGCCAGCAGCTCTAGCGGGAGGGCTCTCGATGAGCAGTTCTTC.